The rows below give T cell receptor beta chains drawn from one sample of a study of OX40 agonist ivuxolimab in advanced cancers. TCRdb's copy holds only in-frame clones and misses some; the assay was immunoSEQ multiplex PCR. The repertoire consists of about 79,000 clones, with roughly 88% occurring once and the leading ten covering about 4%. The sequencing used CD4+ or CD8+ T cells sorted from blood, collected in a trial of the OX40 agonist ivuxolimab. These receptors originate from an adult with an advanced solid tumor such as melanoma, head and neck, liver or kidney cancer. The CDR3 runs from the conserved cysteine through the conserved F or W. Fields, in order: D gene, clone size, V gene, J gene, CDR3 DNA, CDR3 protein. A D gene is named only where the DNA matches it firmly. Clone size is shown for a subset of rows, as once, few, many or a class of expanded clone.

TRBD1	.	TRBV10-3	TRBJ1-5	TGTGCCATCAGTGCACAGGGGATGGGCAATCAGCCCCAGCATTTT	CAISAQGMGNQPQHF
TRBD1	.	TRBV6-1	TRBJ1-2	TGTGCCAGCAGCCCCGACAGGGACTATGGCTACACCTTC	CASSPDRDYGYTF
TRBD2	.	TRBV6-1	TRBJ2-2	TGTGCCAGCAGTGAATACGGGACTAGCGACACCGGGGAGCTGTTTTTT	CASSEYGTSDTGELFF
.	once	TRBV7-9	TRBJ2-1	TGTGCCAGCAGCACTCCCGTCGAGCAGTTCTTC	CASSTPVEQFF
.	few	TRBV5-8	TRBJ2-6	TGTGCCAGCAGCTTGGTCCCAGGGCCGTTTGGGGCCAACGTCCTGACTTTC	CASSLVPGPFGANVLTF
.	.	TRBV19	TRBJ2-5	TGTGCCAGCTCCGGACTCCGCCAGGAGACCCAGTACTTC	CASSGLRQETQYF
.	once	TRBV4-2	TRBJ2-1	TGTGCCAGCAGCCAGCCTCCGGGGCTCAGTGGTGAGCAGTTCTTC	CASSQPPGLSGEQFF
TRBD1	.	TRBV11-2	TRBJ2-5	TGTGCCAGCAGCTTAGTCTCAGGGGGATCACAGACCCAGTACTTC	CASSLVSGGSQTQYF
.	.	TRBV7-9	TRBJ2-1	TGTGCCAGCAGCCCTCCGGGACGCTCCTACAATGAGCAGTTCTTC	CASSPPGRSYNEQFF
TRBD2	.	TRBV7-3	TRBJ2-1	TGTGCCAGCAGCTTTACTAGCGGTAGCCTCAATGAGCAGTTCTTC	CASSFTSGSLNEQFF
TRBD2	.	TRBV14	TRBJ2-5	TGTGCCAGCAGCCGCGGACTAGCGGGAGGCTCGTACCAAGAGACCCAGTACTTC	CASSRGLAGGSYQETQYF
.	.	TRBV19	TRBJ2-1	TGTGCCAGTAGTAACACTCTGGGGGATGAGCAGTTCTTC	CASSNTLGDEQFF
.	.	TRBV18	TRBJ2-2	TGTGCCAGCTCACCACCGACAGGTCCAGGGGAGCTGTTTTTT	CASSPPTGPGELFF
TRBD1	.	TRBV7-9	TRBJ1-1	TGTGCCAGCAGCTCGACAGGGCCGGGGACTGAAGCTTTCTTT	CASSSTGPGTEAFF
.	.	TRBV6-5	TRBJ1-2	TGTGCCAGCAGTGAACAGGGAAGGCATGGCTACACCTTC	CASSEQGRHGYTF
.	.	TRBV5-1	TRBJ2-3	TGCGCCAGCAGGGACCAAGATACGCAGTATTTT	CASRDQDTQYF
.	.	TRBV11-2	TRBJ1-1	TGTGCCAGCAGCTTAGTAGAGAACACTGAAGCTTTCTTT	CASSLVENTEAFF
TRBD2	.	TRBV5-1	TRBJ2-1	TGCGCCAGCAGCTTGGGTACTAGCGGGAGGTTCGGTGGTGAGCAGTTCTTC	CASSLGTSGRFGGEQFF
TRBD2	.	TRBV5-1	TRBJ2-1	TGCGCCAGCAGCCTCCAACTAGCGGGAGACTACAATGAGCAGTTCTTC	CASSLQLAGDYNEQFF
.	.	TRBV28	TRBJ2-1	TGTGCCAGCAGTTTGCTTACCCATGAGCAGTTCTTC	CASSLLTHEQFF